The 27 T cell receptor beta chains below come from one sample, sequenced in a study of T cells in narcolepsy. Measured with immunoSEQ multiplex PCR; TCRdb has only the in-frame clones, and not every one. The sample has 30,000 to 35,000 clones, more than 70% seen once; the top ten hold roughly 1%. The sample was memory (CD45RA-) CD4+ T cells from blood. The receptors come from a human donor in good health.

The chain joins TRBV21-1 to TRBJ2-5. TRBV21-1 is flagged as a pseudogene. CDR3 size: 13 residues. The CDR3 reads CASSKWFVETQYF. CDR3 nucleotide sequence: TGTGCCAGCAGCAAATGGTTCGTGGAGACCCAGTACTTC.

The CDR3 nucleotides read TGTGCCAGCAGGCCGGTGCCTAGCGCGCCCTACGAGCAGTACTTC. Translation gives CASRPVPSAPYEQYF. The gene calls are TRBV7-2 and TRBJ2-7; tentatively, D is TRBD2 (6 bases). This CDR3 has 15 residues. V was cut by 6 bases and J by 2 bases, with 17 bases left in between. Looked up from germline, CDR1 is SGHTA and CDR2 is FQGNSA.

CDR3 sequence reads: CASRAGTVNTEAFF. In nucleotides, the CDR3 is TGTGCCAGCAGGGCCGGGACGGTGAACACTGAAGCTTTCTTT. The chain joins TRBV2 to TRBJ1-1; D is possibly TRBD1 (5 bases). CDR1 SNHLY and CDR2 FYNNEI come from the germline V gene. The CDR3 contains 14 residues. The V gene lost 6 bases and the J gene lost 0 bases, with 11 bases spanning the gap.

J is TRBJ2-3 and V is TRBV6-4; D is undetermined. Per germline, CDR1 MRHNA and CDR2 SNTAGT. The V and J ends lost 4 bases and 6 bases respectively, with 5 bases between them. This CDR3 has 11 amino acids. CDR3 DNA: TGTGCCAGCAGTGTCGGGGATACGCAGTATTTT. It encodes CASSVGDTQYF.

This clone has just one count. The CDR3 region has the DNA TGCGCCAGCAGCATGGACAGGTCTAATGAAAAACTGTTTTTT. Protein: CASSMDRSNEKLFF. This rearrangement joins TRBV5-1 to TRBJ1-4; TRBD1 agrees at 7 bases. The CDR3 has 14 residues. V was pared by 4 bases and J by 3 bases, with 3 bases of the junction left unmatched. Germline CDR1 SGHRS, CDR2 YFSETQ.

The chain carries TRBV25-1 and TRBJ2-7; TRBD1 is a possible D gene (6 bases). The CDR3 is made up of 12 amino acids. The V and J ends lost 6 bases and 0 bases respectively, with 6 bases between them. Germline lookup yields CDR1 MGHDK and CDR2 SYGVNS. CDR3 in DNA: TGTGCCAGCAGGGGACACTCCTACGAGCAGTACTTC. Its translation: CASRGHSYEQYF.

V usage is TRBV19 and J usage is TRBJ2-1, with TRBD1 identical over 9 bases. CDR3 length: 13 residues. Germline V gene lookup returns CDR1 LNHDA and CDR2 SQIVND (reference sequence). V was pared by 9 bases and J by 5 bases, with 5 bases of the junction left unmatched. The CDR3, as DNA: TGTGCCAGCTCGGGACAGGGTAACAATGAGCAGTTCTTC. This translates into CASSGQGNNEQFF.

The CDR3 sequence: CASGKNQGSNEQFF. The DNA for the CDR3 is TGTGCCAGCGGTAAGAATCAGGGTTCCAATGAGCAGTTCTTC. The chain links TRBV5-8 to TRBJ2-1, with D perhaps TRBD1 (5 bases). Trimming pared 7 bases from V and 6 bases from J, leaving 17 bases between. The CDR3 totals 14 residues. The germline V gene has CDR1 SGHTS and CDR2 YDEGEE.

This clone showed up just once. The chain employs TRBV29-1 and TRBJ2-7; the D is unclear. Trimming stripped 4 bases from V and 3 bases from J, with 7 bases between. The CDR3 totals 11 residues. Germline V gene data show CDR1 as SQVTM and CDR2 as ANQGSEA. In nucleotides, the CDR3 is TGCAGCGTTGCGGGTAGCTACGAGCAGTACTTC. Translation gives CSVAGSYEQYF.

V and J are TRBV7-3 and TRBJ2-1, with D possibly TRBD1 on 5 matching bases. With 5 bases removed from V and 10 bases from J, the gap between germline ends came to 21 bases. Germline V gene data show CDR1 as SGHTA and CDR2 as FQGTGA. The CDR3 contains 15 residues. The CDR3 loop is CASSLAVFATGEQFF. The DNA for the CDR3 is TGTGCCAGCAGCCTCGCTGTCTTTGCTACAGGCGAGCAGTTCTTC.

The chain joins TRBV27 to TRBJ2-7, with 12 bases identical to TRBD1. The CDR3 runs 17 residues. Germline-derived CDR1 and CDR2 are MNHEY and SMNVEV (reference sequence). V was clipped by 0 bases and J by 3 bases; unmatched bases: 6. The CDR3 nucleotides read TGTGCCAGCAGTTTATCGGGACAGGGGGCTGACTTCTACGAGCAGTACTTC. Amino acid sequence: CASSLSGQGADFYEQYF.

The chain recombines TRBV19 with TRBJ1-5, with TRBD1 as a possible D gene (5 bases). The V end lost 10 bases, the J end lost 0 bases, and 16 bases lay between the germline ends. This CDR3 is built from 15 residues. The V gene's germline CDR1 is LNHDA and CDR2 SQIVND (reference sequence). DNA for the CDR3: TGTGCCACCAGGGACGTCGGGAATAGCAATCAGCCCCAGCATTTT. Protein product: CATRDVGNSNQPQHF. The full variable domain, completed using reference TRBV19 and TRBJ1-5, is DGGITQSPKYLFRKEGQNVTLSCEQNLNHDAMYWYRQDPGQGLRLIYYSQIVNDFQKGDIAEGYSVSREKKESFPLTVTSAQKNPTAFYLCATRDVGNSNQPQHFGDGTRLSIL.

The rearrangement links TRBV14 to TRBJ2-7, with D hard to call. Germline V gene sequence: CDR1 SGHDN, CDR2 FVKESK. CDR3 length equals 14 residues. Trimming took 3 bases from V and 3 from J, leaving 12 bases between them. The CDR3: CASSQSFAHYEQYF. The DNA for the CDR3 is TGTGCCAGCAGCCAGTCGTTCGCCCACTACGAGCAGTACTTC.

This clone occurred once. The chain carries TRBV27 and TRBJ1-2; D is possibly TRBD1 (5 bases). This CDR3 is 13 amino acids long. The ends were cut back, 4 bases at V and 3 bases at J, with 9 bases in the middle. The germline CDR1 and CDR2 sequences are MNHEY and SMNVEV (reference sequence). DNA for the CDR3: TGTGCCAGCAGTTGGGGACCGGACTATGGCTACACCTTC. Protein product: CASSWGPDYGYTF.

The V call is TRBV7-6, the J call TRBJ2-5; D is perhaps TRBD2 (6 bases). Germline V gene lookup returns CDR1 SGHVS and CDR2 FNYEAQ. The CDR3 runs to 16 residues. Trimming cost V 5 bases and J 5 bases, with 21 bases left between them. CDR3 amino acids: CASSQGVGEVAETQYF. CDR3 nucleotide sequence: TGTGCCAGCAGCCAAGGGGTGGGGGAGGTTGCCGAGACCCAGTACTTC.

This sequence joins TRBV19 and TRBJ2-1; 8 positions match TRBD2. Trimming removed 5 bases from V and 9 bases from J; junction bases left unmatched: 12. The germline V gene has CDR1 LNHDA and CDR2 SQIVND (reference sequence). CDR3 length: 15 amino acids. CDR3 protein: CASSARAPGGGEQFF. CDR3 in DNA: TGTGCCAGTAGTGCCCGGGCACCGGGGGGGGGTGAGCAGTTCTTC.

V and J are TRBV6-1 and TRBJ1-1; D remains ambiguous. Trimming cost V 8 bases and J 4 bases, with 14 bases left between them. Germline CDR1 and CDR2: MNHNS and SASEGT. This CDR3 has 13 residues. This CDR3 reads CASRTSGITEAFF. The CDR3 DNA sequence: TGTGCCAGCCGGACGTCGGGGATCACTGAAGCTTTCTTT.

V is TRBV6-1 and J is TRBJ2-1, with 9 bases lining up with TRBD2. The CDR3 sequence is 15 residues long. The V segment lost 6 bases and the J segment 5 bases; nucleotides outside the gene matches: 8. Germline values: CDR1 MNHNS, CDR2 SASEGT. CDR3 region: CASRGLAGGNNEQFF. CDR3 bases: TGTGCCAGCAGGGGACTAGCCGGCGGCAACAATGAGCAGTTCTTC.

This sequence joins TRBV6-1 and TRBJ1-1; 9 bases align to TRBD1. CDR1 and CDR2 (germline): MNHNS, SASEGT. The J segment lost 4 bases and the V segment lost 10 bases, leaving 4 bases of the junction unmatched. The CDR3 has 12 residues. CDR3 in amino acids: CATGQGITEAFF. CDR3 nucleotide sequence: TGTGCCACGGGACAGGGTATCACTGAAGCTTTCTTT.

The CDR3 DNA sequence: TGTGCCAGCAGCGCAGACAGGGGAATGGGAGAGACCCAGTACTTC. It yields the protein CASSADRGMGETQYF. The gene calls are TRBV9 and TRBJ2-5; 8 bases align to TRBD1. Per the germline V gene, CDR1 is SGDLS and CDR2 is YYNGEE. J lost 4 bases, V lost 3 bases, and 8 bases had no gene match. This CDR3 spans 15 amino acids.

V usage is TRBV9 and J usage is TRBJ2-1; 8 bases fit TRBD2. V was clipped by 2 bases and J by 0 bases; unmatched bases: 7. The CDR3 covers 17 residues. Germline V CDR1 and CDR2: SGDLS, YYNGEE. In nucleotides, the CDR3 is TGTGCCAGCAGCGTCAGACCCGGGGGGGCCTCCTACAATGAGCAGTTCTTC. Amino acid sequence: CASSVRPGGASYNEQFF.

The chain is built from TRBV7-3 and TRBJ1-1; D possibly corresponds to TRBD1 (5 bases). CDR3 length equals 15 residues. V gave up 3 bases and J gave up 1 base, with 12 bases separating them. Germline lookup yields CDR1 SGHTA and CDR2 FQGTGA. The CDR3 sequence is CASSFSGTGNTEAFF. The CDR3 DNA reads TGTGCCAGCAGCTTCTCCGGGACTGGGAACACTGAAGCTTTCTTT.

The count of this clone is one. The chain combines TRBV27 with TRBJ2-5, with 7 positions matching TRBD2. Germline CDR1 MNHEY, CDR2 SMNVEV (reference sequence). V was clipped by 7 bases and J by 5 bases; unmatched bases: 16. The CDR3 extends over 16 amino acids. The CDR3 reads CASTTGGGAKFETQYF. The CDR3, as DNA: TGTGCCAGCACTACCGGCGGGGGAGCTAAGTTTGAGACCCAGTACTTC.

The V call is TRBV5-4, the J call TRBJ1-1; D is uncertain. Looked up from germline, CDR1 is SGHNT and CDR2 is YYREEE (reference sequence). This CDR3 spans 14 amino acids. The V gene lost 0 bases and the J gene lost 1 base, with 7 bases spanning the gap. This chain's CDR3 is CASSLGNKNTEAFF. The CDR3, as DNA: TGTGCCAGCAGCTTGGGCAATAAGAACACTGAAGCTTTCTTT.

V gene TRBV5-1 combines with J gene TRBJ2-1; 7 bases are a match to TRBD2. The junction had 10 bases not matched to a gene; V was cut back by 5 bases and J by 8 bases. CDR3 size: 14 residues. Germline values: CDR1 SGHRS, CDR2 YFSETQ. In DNA form, the CDR3 reads TGCGCCAGCAGACCCGGGAGCGGGATATATGAGCAGTTCTTC. Encoded protein: CASRPGSGIYEQFF.

V gene TRBV15 combines with J gene TRBJ2-3; 9 bases match TRBD2. V shed 0 bases, J shed 4 bases, and the junction held 2 bases outside the gene matches. The germline gives CDR1 LNHNV, CDR2 YYDKDF (reference sequence). The CDR3 has 15 amino acids. CDR3 region: CATSRERGGPDTQYF. CDR3 nucleotides: TGTGCCACCAGCAGAGAGCGGGGGGGCCCAGATACGCAGTATTTT.

This chain links TRBV7-8 with TRBJ2-7; D not certain. The germline V gene has CDR1 SGHVS and CDR2 FQNEAQ. CDR3 length: 15 amino acids. Trimming removed 0 bases from V and 6 bases from J, with 15 bases in between. The CDR3 DNA reads as TGTGCCAGCAGCTTAGCGAGCCTGCTCGGTGGCGAGCAGTACTTC. This gives the protein CASSLASLLGGEQYF.